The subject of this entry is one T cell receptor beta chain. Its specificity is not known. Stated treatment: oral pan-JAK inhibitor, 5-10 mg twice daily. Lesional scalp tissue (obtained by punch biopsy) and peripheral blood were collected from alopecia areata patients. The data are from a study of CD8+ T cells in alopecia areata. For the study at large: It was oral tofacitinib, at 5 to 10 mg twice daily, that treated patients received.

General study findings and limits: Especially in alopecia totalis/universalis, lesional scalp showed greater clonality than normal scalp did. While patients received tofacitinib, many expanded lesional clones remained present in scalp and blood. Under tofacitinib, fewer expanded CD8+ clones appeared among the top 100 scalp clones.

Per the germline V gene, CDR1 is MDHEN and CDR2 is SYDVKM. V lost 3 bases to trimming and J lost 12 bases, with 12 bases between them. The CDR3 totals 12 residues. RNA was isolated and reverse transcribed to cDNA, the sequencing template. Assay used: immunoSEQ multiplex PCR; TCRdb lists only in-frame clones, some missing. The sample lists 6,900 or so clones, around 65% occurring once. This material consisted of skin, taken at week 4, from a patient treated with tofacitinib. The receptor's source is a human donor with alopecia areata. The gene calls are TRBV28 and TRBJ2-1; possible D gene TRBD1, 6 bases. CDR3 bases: TGTGCCAGCAGTTTTCTACAGGGCAGGCAGTTCTTC. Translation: CASSFLQGRQFF.